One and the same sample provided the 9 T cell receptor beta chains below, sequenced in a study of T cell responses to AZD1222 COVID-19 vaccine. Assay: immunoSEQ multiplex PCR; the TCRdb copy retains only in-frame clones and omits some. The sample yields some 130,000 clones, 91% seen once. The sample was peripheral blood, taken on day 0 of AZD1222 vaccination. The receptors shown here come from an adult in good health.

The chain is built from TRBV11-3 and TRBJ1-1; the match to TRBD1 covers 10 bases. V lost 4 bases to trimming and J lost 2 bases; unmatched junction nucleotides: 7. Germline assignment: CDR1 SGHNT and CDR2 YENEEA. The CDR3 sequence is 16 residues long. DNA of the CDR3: TGTGCCAGCAGCTCAGGACAGGGGGTGGTTAACACTGAAGCTTTCTTT. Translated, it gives CASSSGQGVVNTEAFF.

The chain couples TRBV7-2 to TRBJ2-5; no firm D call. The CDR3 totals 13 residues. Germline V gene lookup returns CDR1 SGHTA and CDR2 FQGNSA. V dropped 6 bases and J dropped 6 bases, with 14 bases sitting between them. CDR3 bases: TGTGCCAGCAGTACGGGCAGGCAACAGACCCAGTACTTC. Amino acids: CASSTGRQQTQYF.

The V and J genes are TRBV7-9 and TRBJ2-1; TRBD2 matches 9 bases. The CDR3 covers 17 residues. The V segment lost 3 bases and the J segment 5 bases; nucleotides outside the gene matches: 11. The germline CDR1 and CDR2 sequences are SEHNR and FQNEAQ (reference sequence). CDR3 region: CASSLINLAGTHNEQFF. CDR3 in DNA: TGTGCCAGCAGCTTGATCAATCTAGCGGGGACCCACAATGAGCAGTTCTTC.

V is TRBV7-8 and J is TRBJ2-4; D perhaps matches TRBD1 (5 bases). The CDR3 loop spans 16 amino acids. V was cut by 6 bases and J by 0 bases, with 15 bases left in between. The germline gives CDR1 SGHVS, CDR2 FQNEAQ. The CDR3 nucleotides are TGTGCCAGCAGTCGCGACAGACCTCTAGCCAAAAACATTCAGTACTTC. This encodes CASSRDRPLAKNIQYF.

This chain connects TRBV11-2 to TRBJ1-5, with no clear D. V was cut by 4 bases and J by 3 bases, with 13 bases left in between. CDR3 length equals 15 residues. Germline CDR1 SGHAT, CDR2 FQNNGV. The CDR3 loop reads CASSSGGGSNQPQHF. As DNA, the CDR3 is TGTGCCAGCAGCTCGGGTGGTGGTTCCAATCAGCCCCAGCATTTT.

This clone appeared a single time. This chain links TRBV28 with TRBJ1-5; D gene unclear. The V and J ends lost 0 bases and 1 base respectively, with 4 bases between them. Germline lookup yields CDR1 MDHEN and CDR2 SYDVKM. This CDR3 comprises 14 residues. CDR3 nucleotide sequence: TGTGCCAGCAGTTTATGGGGCAGCAATCAGCCCCAGCATTTT. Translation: CASSLWGSNQPQHF.

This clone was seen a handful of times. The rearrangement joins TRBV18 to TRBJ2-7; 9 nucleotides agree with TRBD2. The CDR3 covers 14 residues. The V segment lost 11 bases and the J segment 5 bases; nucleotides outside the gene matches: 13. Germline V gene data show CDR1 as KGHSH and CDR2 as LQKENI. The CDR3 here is CASLRGGLIHEQYF. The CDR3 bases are TGTGCCTCGTTGCGGGGGGGCTTAATTCACGAGCAGTACTTC.

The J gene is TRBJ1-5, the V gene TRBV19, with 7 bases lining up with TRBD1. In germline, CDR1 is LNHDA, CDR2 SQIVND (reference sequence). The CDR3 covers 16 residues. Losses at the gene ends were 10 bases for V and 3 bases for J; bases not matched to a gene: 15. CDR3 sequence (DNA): TGTGCCATTAAAATCCCCGGGACAGCCAACAATCAGCCCCAGCATTTT. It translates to CAIKIPGTANNQPQHF.

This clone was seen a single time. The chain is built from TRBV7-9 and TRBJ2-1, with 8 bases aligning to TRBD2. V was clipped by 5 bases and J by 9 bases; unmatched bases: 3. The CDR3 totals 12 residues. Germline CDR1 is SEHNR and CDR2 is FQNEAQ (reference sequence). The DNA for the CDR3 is TGTGCCAGCAGCCTTACTAGCGGTGAGCAGTTCTTC. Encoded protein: CASSLTSGEQFF.